A selection of T cell receptor beta chains follows, all from one sample in a study of cytomegalovirus exposure and HLA in healthy donors. Some clones are missing from TCRdb's copy, which holds only in-frame ones; the method was immunoSEQ multiplex PCR. The data show some 130,000 clones, with around 79% seen just once and about 10% held by the top ten. The sample comprised PBMCs. Source of these receptors: a woman in her forties or fifties in good health and CMV-seropositive. CDR3s include the opening cysteine and the closing phenylalanine or tryptophan. Fields, in order: clone size, V gene, J gene, D gene, CDR3 protein, CDR3 DNA. A D gene is named only where the DNA matches it firmly. Size is omitted from some rows. Given values are once, few, many or a class for expanded clones.

>-|TRBV21-1|TRBJ2-7|-
CASSSKERSGASGEQYF
TGTGCCAGCAGCAGCAAAGAAAGAAGCGGGGCCTCCGGCGAGCAGTACTTC
>-|TRBV5-4|TRBJ2-6|-
CASTTQDPGANVLTF
TGTGCCAGCACTACTCAGGATCCTGGGGCCAACGTCCTGACTTTC
>-|TRBV30|TRBJ2-3|-
CAWTEGAGEADTQYF
TGTGCCTGGACCGAGGGGGCAGGGGAGGCAGATACGCAGTATTTT
>-|TRBV30|TRBJ1-2|-
CAWSHGSDGYTF
TGTGCCTGGAGTCATGGGAGTGATGGCTACACCTTC
>-|TRBV29-1|TRBJ2-1|-
CSVEDLGGSRGNEQFF
TGCAGCGTTGAAGATCTTGGAGGGAGCCGAGGCAATGAGCAGTTCTTC
>-|TRBV5-1|TRBJ1-1|-
CASSLVPQGGITEAFF
TGCGCCAGCAGCTTGGTCCCCCAGGGTGGGATCACTGAAGCTTTCTTT
>-|TRBV15|TRBJ2-5|-
CATSRVERETQYF
TGTGCCACCAGCAGAGTTGAGAGAGAGACCCAGTACTTC
>-|TRBV11-2|TRBJ2-7|TRBD2
CASSLGTSADYEQYF
TGTGCCAGCAGCTTAGGGACTAGCGCCGACTACGAGCAGTACTTC
>-|TRBV19|TRBJ1-4|TRBD1
CASSNPGGTNEKLFF
TGTGCCAGTAGTAACCCAGGGGGCACTAATGAAAAACTGTTTTTT
>-|TRBV6-5|TRBJ1-1|-
CASSYGKYTEAFF
TGTGCCAGCAGTTACGGCAAATACACTGAAGCTTTCTTT
>-|TRBV6-1|TRBJ1-2|TRBD1
CASSRPGQGPWGYTF
TGTGCCAGCAGTCGTCCGGGACAGGGGCCCTGGGGCTACACCTTC
>few|TRBV5-8|TRBJ2-5|TRBD2
CASSPGLAFVETQYF
TGTGCCAGCAGCCCGGGACTAGCGTTTGTAGAGACCCAGTACTTC
>-|TRBV4-1|TRBJ2-7|-
CASSQGTALYEQYF
TGCGCCAGCAGCCAAGGGACAGCTCTCTACGAGCAGTACTTC
>-|TRBV10-3|TRBJ2-3|TRBD1
CAVGQGTDTQYF
TGTGCCGTCGGACAGGGAACAGATACGCAGTATTTT
>few|TRBV5-1|TRBJ1-2|-
CASSLVGGPYGYTF
TGCGCCAGCAGCTTGGTCGGGGGACCCTATGGCTACACCTTC
>once|TRBV7-2|TRBJ2-3|TRBD2
CASSLASGGAPDTQYF
TGTGCCAGCAGCTTGGCTAGCGGGGGGGCCCCAGATACGCAGTATTTT
>few|TRBV5-6|TRBJ2-1|TRBD1
CASRKGQGNEQFF
TGTGCCAGCAGAAAGGGACAGGGCAACGAGCAGTTCTTC
>-|TRBV5-4|TRBJ1-2|-
CASRPERLAGYTF
TGTGCCAGCAGACCCGAGCGGCTAGCGGGCTACACCTTC
>-|TRBV5-4|TRBJ2-7|TRBD2
CASSPGLAPRDEQYF
TGTGCCAGCAGCCCCGGACTAGCTCCTCGGGACGAGCAGTACTTC
>-|TRBV5-1|TRBJ2-3|-
CASSFRGSADTQYF
TGCGCCAGCAGCTTCAGGGGATCCGCAGATACGCAGTATTTT
>-|TRBV25-1|TRBJ1-6|TRBD1
CASTGGGSPLHF
TGTGCCAGCACAGGGGGCGGTTCACCCCTCCACTTT
>-|TRBV11-2|TRBJ2-7|-
CASLARLGSYEQYF
TGTGCCAGCTTGGCACGACTTGGCTCCTACGAGCAGTACTTC
>-|TRBV27|TRBJ2-5|TRBD1
CASSASGTEYSGTQYF
TGTGCCAGCAGTGCCTCCGGGACAGAGTACAGTGGGACCCAGTACTTC
>few|TRBV5-1|TRBJ2-2|TRBD1
CASSGLLGTGEAGELFF
TGCGCCAGCAGCGGCCTACTCGGGACAGGGGAGGCCGGGGAGCTGTTTTTT
>-|TRBV27|TRBJ1-1|TRBD1
CASSLTGGTGGGAFF
TGTGCCAGCAGTCTCACAGGCGGGACAGGGGGGGGAGCTTTCTTT
>-|TRBV19|TRBJ2-2|-
CASSPSGLPGSTGELFF
TGTGCCAGTAGTCCCTCGGGACTTCCAGGTAGCACCGGGGAGCTGTTTTTT
>few|TRBV7-9|TRBJ2-1|-
CASSVSRDSYNEQFF
TGTGCCAGCAGCGTTTCCCGGGACTCCTACAATGAGCAGTTCTTC
>-|TRBV6-1|TRBJ2-7|TRBD1
CASSSRDRGIYEQYF
TGTGCCAGCAGTTCCCGGGACAGGGGGATCTACGAGCAGTACTTC
>once|TRBV5-4|TRBJ2-7|TRBD1
CASSARGSEQYF
TGTGCCAGCAGCGCCAGGGGGTCCGAGCAGTACTTC
>-|TRBV5-4|TRBJ1-2|-
CASSPFVRGYYGYTF
TGTGCCAGCAGCCCATTCGTGCGGGGCTACTATGGCTACACCTTC
>-|TRBV6-1|TRBJ2-3|TRBD2
CASSEWGGNTDTQYF
TGTGCCAGCAGTGAATGGGGGGGGAACACAGATACGCAGTATTTT
>-|TRBV21-1|TRBJ1-3|-
CASSKAGGAGNTIYF
TGTGCCAGCAGCAAAGCAGGGGGCGCCGGAAACACCATATATTTT
>-|TRBV14|TRBJ2-7|-
CASSQVGQSYEQYF
TGTGCCAGCAGCCAAGTGGGCCAGTCCTACGAGCAGTACTTC
>-|TRBV10-1|TRBJ2-7|TRBD2
CASSGLAGGRVSPNEQYF
TGCGCCAGCAGCGGCTTAGCGGGGGGGCGGGTATCACCAAACGAGCAGTACTTC
>-|TRBV6-1|TRBJ1-5|TRBD1
CASRGGQGGNQPQHF
TGTGCCAGCAGGGGGGGACAGGGCGGCAATCAGCCCCAGCATTTT